The T cell receptor beta chain under discussion was sequenced for a study of OX40 agonist ivuxolimab in advanced cancers. Turning to the study itself: The treatment was a fully human IgG2 OX40 agonist, ivuxolimab. Study outcomes and limitations: Expanded clones were, on average, more numerous among CD8+ T cells than CD4+. The 0.1-3.0 mg/kg partial responders had among the lowest clonal expansion.

The germline V gene has CDR1 MNHEY and CDR2 SVGAGI. With 0 bases removed from V and 3 bases from J, the gap between germline ends came to 8 bases. This CDR3 is built from 15 residues. Sequenced by immunoSEQ multiplex PCR; TCRdb stores in-frame clones only, minus some. The table includes roughly 41,000 clones, around four fifths detected once. With regard to this clone: Its matching antigen is unknown.

The sequencing used CD4+ or CD8+ T cells sorted from blood, collected in a trial of the OX40 agonist ivuxolimab. The chain recombines TRBV6-5 with TRBJ1-4; D not resolved. This sequence was found in an adult with an advanced solid tumor such as melanoma, head and neck, liver or kidney cancer. For the CDR3, the DNA is TGTGCCAGCAGTTACTCGGTATTAGCTAATGAAAAACTGTTTTTT. Encoded protein: CASSYSVLANEKLFF.